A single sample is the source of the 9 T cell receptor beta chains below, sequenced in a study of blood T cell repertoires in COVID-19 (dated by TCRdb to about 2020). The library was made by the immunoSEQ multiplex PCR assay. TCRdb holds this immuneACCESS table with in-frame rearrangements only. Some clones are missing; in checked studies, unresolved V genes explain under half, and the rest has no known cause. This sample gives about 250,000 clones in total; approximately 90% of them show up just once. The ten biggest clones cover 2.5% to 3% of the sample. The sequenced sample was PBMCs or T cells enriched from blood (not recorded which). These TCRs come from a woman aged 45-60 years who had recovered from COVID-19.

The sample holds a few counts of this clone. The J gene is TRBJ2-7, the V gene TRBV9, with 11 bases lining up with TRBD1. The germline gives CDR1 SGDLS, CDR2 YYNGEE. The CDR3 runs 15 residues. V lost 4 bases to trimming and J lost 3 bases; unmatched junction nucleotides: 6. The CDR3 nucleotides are TGTGCCAGCAGCCCCGCCGGGACAGGGGGCTACGAGCAGTACTTC. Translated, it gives CASSPAGTGGYEQYF.

The CDR3 region is CASSTIGPAHPQPQHF. The DNA of the CDR3 is TGTGCCAGCAGTACTATAGGCCCCGCGCACCCTCAGCCCCAGCATTTT. The V gene is TRBV27, the J gene TRBJ1-5; no clear D gene. The CDR3 covers 16 residues. The germline V and J ends were trimmed by 5 bases and 6 bases, with 20 bases remaining between them. Per the germline V gene, CDR1 is MNHEY and CDR2 is SMNVEV (reference sequence).

In DNA, the CDR3 is TGTGCCAGTAGTATACTTGGGCAGGGCGCACATCAGCCCCAGCATTTT. It yields the protein CASSILGQGAHQPQHF. The V call is TRBV19, the J call TRBJ1-5; possible D gene TRBD1, 5 bases. CDR3 length equals 16 residues. Germline assignment: CDR1 LNHDA and CDR2 SQIVND (reference sequence). V lost 2 bases and J 5 bases, leaving 16 bases between the germline ends.

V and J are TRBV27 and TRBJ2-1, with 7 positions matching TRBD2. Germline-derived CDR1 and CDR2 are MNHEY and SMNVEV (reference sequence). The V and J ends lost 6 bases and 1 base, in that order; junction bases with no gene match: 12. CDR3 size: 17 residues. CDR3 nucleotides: TGTGCCAGCAGCTTGGGAGGGGCAGTAAGGTCCTACAATGAGCAGTTCTTC. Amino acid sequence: CASSLGGAVRSYNEQFF.

The chain's CDR3 is CASSPGRSTDTQYF. The DNA for the CDR3 is TGTGCCAGCAGCCCCGGGAGAAGCACAGATACGCAGTATTTT. This sequence joins TRBV2 and TRBJ2-3; weak D call: TRBD2 (6 bases). Trimming pared 6 bases from V and 0 bases from J, leaving 10 bases between. CDR3 size: 14 residues. Germline V CDR1 and CDR2: SNHLY, FYNNEI. The variable domain in full, with the rest retrieved from reference TRBV2 and TRBJ2-3, is EPEVTQTPSHQVTQMGQEVILRCVPISNHLYFYWYRQILGQKVEFLVSFYNNEISEKSEIFDDQFSVERPDGSNFTLKIRSTKLEDSAMYFCASSPGRSTDTQYFGPGTRLTVL.

CDR3 region: CASNPLTGDGSEQFF. The CDR3 DNA reads TGTGCCTCTAACCCCCTGACAGGGGATGGAAGTGAGCAGTTCTTC. The rearrangement links TRBV6-5 to TRBJ2-1, with 8 bases identical to TRBD1. Germline lookup yields CDR1 MNHEY and CDR2 SVGAGI. The CDR3 totals 15 residues. With V trimmed by 11 bases and J by 9 bases, 18 bases remained unmatched.

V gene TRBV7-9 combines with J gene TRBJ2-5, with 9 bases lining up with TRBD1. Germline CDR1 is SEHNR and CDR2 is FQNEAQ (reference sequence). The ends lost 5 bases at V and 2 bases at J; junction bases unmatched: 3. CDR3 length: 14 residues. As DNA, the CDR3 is TGTGCCAGCAGCGTTGGGACAGGGCAAGAGACCCAGTACTTC. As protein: CASSVGTGQETQYF.

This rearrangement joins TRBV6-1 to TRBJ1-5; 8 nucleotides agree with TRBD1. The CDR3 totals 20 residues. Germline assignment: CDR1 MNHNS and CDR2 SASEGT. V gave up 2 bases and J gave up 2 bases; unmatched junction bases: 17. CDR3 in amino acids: CASSESPVGRGLGGNQPQHF. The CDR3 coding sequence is TGTGCCAGCAGTGAATCCCCTGTCGGCAGGGGGCTAGGAGGCAATCAGCCCCAGCATTTT.

In nucleotides, the CDR3 is TGTGCCAGCAGAAAAACAGGGATCCACGAGCAGTACTTC. Amino acid sequence: CASRKTGIHEQYF. The chain carries TRBV6-5 and TRBJ2-7, with TRBD1 as a possible D gene (6 bases). The V gene lost 6 bases and the J gene lost 5 bases, with 14 bases spanning the gap. The length of the CDR3 is 13 residues. From germline, CDR1 is MNHEY and CDR2 SVGAGI.